This TCR beta chain was identified during a study of T-cell reconstitution after alpha-beta-depleted transplantation in children. Trimming left V 1 base short and J 5 bases short, with 6 bases between. Per the germline V gene, CDR1 is MDHEN and CDR2 is SYDVKM. This CDR3 is built from 12 residues. Unique molecular identifiers were built into the TCRbeta library. In TCRdb, the PCR reads were re-called with MiXCR into one record per CDR3 protein. The data contain hundreds of thousands of distinct CDR3 sequences, over 10% of them singletons. The sample in question was PBMCs, mostly from graft donor cells, obtained 360 days after TCRalphabeta/CD19-depleted stem cell transplant. The genes are TRBV28 and TRBJ2-7; no definite D call. The TCR originated in a male patient aged 10-17 years who had a stem cell transplant for acute myeloid leukemia, so the T cells may come from the graft donor. The CDR3 sequence is CASSLSSHEQYF. Written as DNA, the CDR3 is TGTGCCAGCAGTTTATCTTCCCACGAGCAGTACTTC.